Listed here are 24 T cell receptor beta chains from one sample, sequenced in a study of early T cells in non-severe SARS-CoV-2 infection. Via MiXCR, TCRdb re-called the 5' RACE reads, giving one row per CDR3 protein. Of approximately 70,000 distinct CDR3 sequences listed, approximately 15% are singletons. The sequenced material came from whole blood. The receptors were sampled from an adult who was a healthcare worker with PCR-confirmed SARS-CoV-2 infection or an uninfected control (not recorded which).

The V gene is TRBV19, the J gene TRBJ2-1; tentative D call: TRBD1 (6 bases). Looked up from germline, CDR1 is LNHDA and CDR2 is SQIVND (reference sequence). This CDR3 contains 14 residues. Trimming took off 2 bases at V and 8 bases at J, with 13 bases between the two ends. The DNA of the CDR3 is TGTGCCAGTAGTATATGGACAGAAGCGGATGAGCAGTTCTTC. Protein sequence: CASSIWTEADEQFF.

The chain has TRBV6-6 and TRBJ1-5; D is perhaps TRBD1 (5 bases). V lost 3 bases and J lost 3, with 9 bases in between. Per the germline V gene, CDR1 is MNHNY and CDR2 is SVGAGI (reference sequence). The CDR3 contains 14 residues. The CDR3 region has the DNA TGTGCCAGCAGTTATCGAGGGGACAATCAGCCCCAGCATTTT. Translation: CASSYRGDNQPQHF.

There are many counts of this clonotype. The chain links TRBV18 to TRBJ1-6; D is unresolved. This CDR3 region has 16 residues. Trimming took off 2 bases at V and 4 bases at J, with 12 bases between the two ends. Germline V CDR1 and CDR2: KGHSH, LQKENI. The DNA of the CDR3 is TGTGCCAGCTCACCAGTCCCTCAGAATTATAATTCACCCCTCCACTTT. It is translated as CASSPVPQNYNSPLHF.

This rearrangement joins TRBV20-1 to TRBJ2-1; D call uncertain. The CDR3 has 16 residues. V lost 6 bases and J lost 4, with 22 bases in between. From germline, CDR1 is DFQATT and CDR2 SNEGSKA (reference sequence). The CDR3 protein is CSALQFGQDRYNEQFF. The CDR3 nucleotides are TGCAGTGCCCTGCAGTTTGGGCAGGATAGGTACAATGAGCAGTTCTTC.

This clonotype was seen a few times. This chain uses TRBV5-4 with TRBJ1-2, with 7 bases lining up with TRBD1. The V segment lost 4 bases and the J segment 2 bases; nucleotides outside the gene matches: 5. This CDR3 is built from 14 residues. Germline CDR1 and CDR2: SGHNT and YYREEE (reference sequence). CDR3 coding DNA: TGTGCCAGCAGCCCGGGACAGTCCAACTATGGCTACACCTTC. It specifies CASSPGQSNYGYTF.

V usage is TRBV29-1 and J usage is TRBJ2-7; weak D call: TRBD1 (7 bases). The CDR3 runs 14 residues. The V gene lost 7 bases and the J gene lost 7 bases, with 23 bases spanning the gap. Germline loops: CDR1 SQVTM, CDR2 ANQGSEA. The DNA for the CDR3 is TGCAGCGCAGTCAGGGGGGCCGGCCCGGGGGAGCAGTACTTC. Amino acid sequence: CSAVRGAGPGEQYF.

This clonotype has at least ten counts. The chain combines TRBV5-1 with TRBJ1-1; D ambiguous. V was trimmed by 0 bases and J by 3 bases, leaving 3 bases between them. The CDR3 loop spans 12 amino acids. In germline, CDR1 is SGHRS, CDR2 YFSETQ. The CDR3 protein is CASSLVDTEAFF. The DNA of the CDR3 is TGCGCCAGCAGCTTGGTAGACACTGAAGCTTTCTTT.

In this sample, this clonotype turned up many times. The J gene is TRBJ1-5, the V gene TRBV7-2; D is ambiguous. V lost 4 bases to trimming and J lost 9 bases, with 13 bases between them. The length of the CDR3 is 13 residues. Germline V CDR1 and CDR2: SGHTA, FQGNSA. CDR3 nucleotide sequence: TGTGCCAGCAGCTCCGGCCCGAGGATGCCCCAGCATTTT. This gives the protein CASSSGPRMPQHF.

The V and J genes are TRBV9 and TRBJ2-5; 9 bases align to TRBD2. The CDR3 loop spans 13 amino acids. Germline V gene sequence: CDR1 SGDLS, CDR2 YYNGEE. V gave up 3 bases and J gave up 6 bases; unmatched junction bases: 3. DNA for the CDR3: TGTGCCAGCAGCGAGGCGGGGGGGAAGACCCAGTACTTC. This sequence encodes CASSEAGGKTQYF.

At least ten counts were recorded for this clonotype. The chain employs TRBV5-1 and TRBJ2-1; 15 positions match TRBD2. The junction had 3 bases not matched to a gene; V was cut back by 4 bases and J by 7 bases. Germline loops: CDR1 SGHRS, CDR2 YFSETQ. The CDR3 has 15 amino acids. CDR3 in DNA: TGCGCCAGCAGCATCGGGACTAGCGGGGGGAATGAGCAGTTCTTC. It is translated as CASSIGTSGGNEQFF. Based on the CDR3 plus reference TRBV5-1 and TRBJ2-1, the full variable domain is KAGVTQTPRYLIKTRGQQVTLSCSPISGHRSVSWYQQTPGQGLQFLFEYFSETQRNKGNFPGRFSGRQFSNSRSEMNVSTLELGDSALYLCASSIGTSGGNEQFFGPGTRLTVL.

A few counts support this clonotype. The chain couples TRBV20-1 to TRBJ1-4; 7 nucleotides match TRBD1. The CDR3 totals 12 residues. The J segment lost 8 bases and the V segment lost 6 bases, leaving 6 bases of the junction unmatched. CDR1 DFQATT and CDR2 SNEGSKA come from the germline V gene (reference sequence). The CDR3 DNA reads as TGCAGTGCCCAACGAGGGGGCGAAAAACTGTTTTTT. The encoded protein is CSAQRGGEKLFF.

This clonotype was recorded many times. The CDR3 nucleotides are TGTGCCAGCAGCTTAGGGTCAGTCCAAGAGACCCAGTACTTC. Residues: CASSLGSVQETQYF. The chain recombines TRBV11-2 with TRBJ2-5; D not certain. The V gene's germline CDR1 is SGHAT and CDR2 FQNNGV. The CDR3 runs to 14 residues. The germline V and J ends were trimmed by 1 base and 1 base, with 7 bases remaining between them.

DNA for the CDR3: TGTGCCAGCAGCCAACGGGCCACCGGGGAGCTGTTTTTT. Its protein product is CASSQRATGELFF. This chain connects TRBV11-2 to TRBJ2-2; D is unclear. V was pared by 5 bases and J by 4 bases, with 8 bases between. This CDR3 comprises 13 residues. In germline, CDR1 is SGHAT, CDR2 FQNNGV.

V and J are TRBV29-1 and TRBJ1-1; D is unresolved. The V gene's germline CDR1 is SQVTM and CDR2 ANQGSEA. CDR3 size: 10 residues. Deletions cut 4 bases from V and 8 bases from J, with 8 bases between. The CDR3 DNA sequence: TGCAGCGTTGTTGGAGGGGAAGCTTTCTTT. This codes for CSVVGGEAFF.

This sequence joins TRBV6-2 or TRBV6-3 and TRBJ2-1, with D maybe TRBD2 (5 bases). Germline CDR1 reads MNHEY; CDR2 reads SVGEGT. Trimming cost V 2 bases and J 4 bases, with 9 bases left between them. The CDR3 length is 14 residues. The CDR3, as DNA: TGTGCCAGCAGTTACCCGGGGTCATACAATGAGCAGTTCTTC. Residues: CASSYPGSYNEQFF.

The CDR3 protein is CASSVEETQYF. The CDR3 DNA reads TGTGCCAGCAGCGTTGAAGAGACCCAGTACTTC. V usage is TRBV9 and J usage is TRBJ2-5; D not certain. CDR1 SGDLS and CDR2 YYNGEE come from the germline V gene. The CDR3 has 11 residues. Trimming cost V 2 bases and J 3 bases, with 2 bases left between them.

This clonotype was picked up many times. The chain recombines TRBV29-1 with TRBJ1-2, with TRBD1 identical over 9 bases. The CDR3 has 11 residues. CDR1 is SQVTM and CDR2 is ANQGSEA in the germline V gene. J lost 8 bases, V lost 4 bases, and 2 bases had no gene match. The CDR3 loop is CSVAGQGGYTF. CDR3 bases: TGCAGCGTTGCGGGACAGGGCGGCTACACCTTC. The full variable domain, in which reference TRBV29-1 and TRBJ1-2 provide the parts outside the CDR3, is SAVISQKPSRDICQRGTSLTIQCQVDSQVTMMFWYRQQPGQSLTLIATANQGSEATYESGFVIDKFPISRPNLTFSTLTVSNMSPEDSSIYLCSVAGQGGYTFGSGTRLTVV.

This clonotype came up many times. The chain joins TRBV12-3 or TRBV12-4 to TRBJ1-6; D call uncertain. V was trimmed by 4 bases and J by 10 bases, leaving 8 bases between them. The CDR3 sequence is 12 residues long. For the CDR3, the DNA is TGTGCCAGCAGTTCGTTTCGATCACCCCTCCACTTT. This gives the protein CASSSFRSPLHF.

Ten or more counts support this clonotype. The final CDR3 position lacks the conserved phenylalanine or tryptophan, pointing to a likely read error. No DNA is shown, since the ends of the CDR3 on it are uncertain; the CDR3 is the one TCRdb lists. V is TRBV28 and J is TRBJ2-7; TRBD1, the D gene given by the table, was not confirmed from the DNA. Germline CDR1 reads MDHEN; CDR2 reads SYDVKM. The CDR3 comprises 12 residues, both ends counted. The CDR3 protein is CASRSGTGPSEI.

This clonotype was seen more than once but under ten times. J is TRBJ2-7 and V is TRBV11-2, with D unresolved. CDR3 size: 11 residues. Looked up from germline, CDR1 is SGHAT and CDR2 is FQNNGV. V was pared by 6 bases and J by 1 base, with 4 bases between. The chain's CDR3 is CASSWSYEQYF. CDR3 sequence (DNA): TGTGCCAGCAGTTGGTCCTACGAGCAGTACTTC.

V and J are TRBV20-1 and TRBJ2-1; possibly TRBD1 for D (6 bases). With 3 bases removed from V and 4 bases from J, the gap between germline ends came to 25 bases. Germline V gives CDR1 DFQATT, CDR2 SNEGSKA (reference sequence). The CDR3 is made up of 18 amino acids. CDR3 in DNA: TGCAGTGCTAGTAGGCGCAGGGGCACCCTAAGGGGGTACAATGAGCAGTTCTTC. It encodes CSASRRRGTLRGYNEQFF.

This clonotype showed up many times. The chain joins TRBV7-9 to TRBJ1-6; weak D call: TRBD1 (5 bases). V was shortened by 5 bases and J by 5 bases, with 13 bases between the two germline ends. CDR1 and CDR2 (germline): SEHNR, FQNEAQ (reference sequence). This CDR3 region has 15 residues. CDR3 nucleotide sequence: TGTGCCAGCAGCGCCGCAGGGCCCGATAATTCACCCCTCCACTTT. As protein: CASSAAGPDNSPLHF.

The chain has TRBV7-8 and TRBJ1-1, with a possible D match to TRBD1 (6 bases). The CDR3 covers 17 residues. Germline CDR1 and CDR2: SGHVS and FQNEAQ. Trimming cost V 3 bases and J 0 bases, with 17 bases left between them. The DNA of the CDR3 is TGTGCCAGCAGCTTGGTCCCGACAGGACCCTTGAACACTGAAGCTTTCTTT. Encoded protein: CASSLVPTGPLNTEAFF. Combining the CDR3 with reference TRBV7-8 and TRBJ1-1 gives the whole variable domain GAGVSQSPRYKVAKRGQDVALRCDPISGHVSLFWYQQALGQGPEFLTYFQNEAQLDKSGLPSDRFFAERPEGSVSTLKIQRTQQEDSAVYLCASSLVPTGPLNTEAFFGQGTRLTVV.

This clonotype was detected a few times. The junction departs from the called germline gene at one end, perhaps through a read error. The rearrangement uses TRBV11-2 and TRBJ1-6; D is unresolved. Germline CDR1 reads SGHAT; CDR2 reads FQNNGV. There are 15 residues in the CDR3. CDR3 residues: CASSYRRTNNSPLHF. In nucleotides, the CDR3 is TGTGCCAGCAGCTATCGACGAACGAATAATTCACCCCTCCATTTT.